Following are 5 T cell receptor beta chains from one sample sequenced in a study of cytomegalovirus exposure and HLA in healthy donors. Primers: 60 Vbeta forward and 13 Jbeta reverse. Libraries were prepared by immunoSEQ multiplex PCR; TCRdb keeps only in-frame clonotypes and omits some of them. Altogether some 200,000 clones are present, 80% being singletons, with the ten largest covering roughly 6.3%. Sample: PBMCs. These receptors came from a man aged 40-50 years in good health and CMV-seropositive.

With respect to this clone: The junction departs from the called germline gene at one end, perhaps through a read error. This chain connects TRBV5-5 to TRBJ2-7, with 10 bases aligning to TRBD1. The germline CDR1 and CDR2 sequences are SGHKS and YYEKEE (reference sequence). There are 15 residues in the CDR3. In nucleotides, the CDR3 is TGTGCCAGCAACTTGCTCCCGGGACAGGGGAACGAGCAGTACTTC. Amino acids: CASNLLPGQGNEQYF.

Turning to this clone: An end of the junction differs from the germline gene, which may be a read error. CDR3 in DNA: TGTGCCAGTAGACCACTGACCCAAGAGGCCCAGTACTTC. Translating gives CASRPLTQEAQYF. The rearrangement links TRBV19 to TRBJ2-5; D uncertain. The CDR3 totals 13 residues. Germline CDR1 reads LNHDA; CDR2 reads SQIVND (reference sequence).

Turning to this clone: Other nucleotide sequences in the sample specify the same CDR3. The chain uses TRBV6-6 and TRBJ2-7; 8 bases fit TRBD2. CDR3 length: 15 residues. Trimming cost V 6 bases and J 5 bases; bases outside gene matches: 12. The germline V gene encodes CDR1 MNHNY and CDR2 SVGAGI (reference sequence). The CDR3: CASSYPRGGADEQYF. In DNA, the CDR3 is TGTGCCAGCAGCTACCCCCGGGGGGGGGCAGACGAGCAGTACTTC.

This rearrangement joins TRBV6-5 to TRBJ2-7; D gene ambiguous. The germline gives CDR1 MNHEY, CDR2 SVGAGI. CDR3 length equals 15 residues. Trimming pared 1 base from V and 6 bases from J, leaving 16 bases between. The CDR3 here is CASSYYPPPVSEQYF. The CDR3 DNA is TGTGCCAGCAGTTACTACCCGCCCCCAGTAAGCGAGCAGTACTTC.

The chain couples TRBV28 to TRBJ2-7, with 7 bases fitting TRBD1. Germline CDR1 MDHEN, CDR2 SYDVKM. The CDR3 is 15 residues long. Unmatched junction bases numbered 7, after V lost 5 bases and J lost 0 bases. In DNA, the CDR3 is TGTGCCAGCAGTCCCCGACGGGACAGCTCCTACGAGCAGTACTTC. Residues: CASSPRRDSSYEQYF.